This T cell receptor (beta chain) was obtained from a study of spatial heterogeneity in lung cancer. On the study more broadly: Matched bulk RNA-seq provided a T cell module score, and TCR transcript counts in tumor regions correlated strongly with it.

The ends lost 5 bases at V and 4 bases at J; junction bases unmatched: 5. The CDR3 spans 14 residues. Germline V gene sequence: CDR1 SGHVS, CDR2 FQNEAQ. Each TCR cDNA molecule carried a unique molecular identifier. TCRdb re-analysed the 5' RACE reads in MiXCR, keeping a single row per CDR3 protein. The sample has about 12,000 distinct CDR3 sequences, just over 5% seen once. Time point here: sample taken at primary tumor resection. Notes on the study in general: The study found that expanded intratumoral alpha and beta TCR counts tracked tumor mutation counts.

Many counts were recorded for this clonotype. The antigen is unknown. Found in a library prepared for alpha chains, this beta chain is an off-target read, and its abundance has little meaning. This clonotype was sampled from a male donor with early-stage non-small cell lung cancer. The genes are TRBV7-8 and TRBJ1-3, with 7 bases aligning to TRBD1. The starting material was lung tumor tissue, obtained at surgery. Here the CDR3 reads CASSQGGTGNTIYF. CDR3 DNA: TGTGCCAGCAGCCAGGGGGGAACGGGAAACACCATATATTTT.